This T cell receptor beta chain was found in a study of glioma-infiltrating T cells. Amplification of TCR alpha and beta CDR3 regions from RNA used iRepertoire nested multiplex PCR. Input was roughly 95-450 ng of tissue mRNA or PBMC total RNA. TCRdb passed the multiplex PCR reads through MiXCR, listing each CDR3 protein once. The profile shows approximately 120,000 distinct CDR3 sequences, approximately 25% of them singletons. The sequenced material came from glioma tissue, nonneoplastic brain tissue, or PBMCs (not recorded which). The receptor's source is a human donor with low-grade glioma or glioblastoma, undergoing nonglioma brain surgery, or in good health (not recorded which).

The CDR3 here is CASRGRYEQYF. CDR3 DNA: TGCGCCAGCAGGGGCCGATACGAGCAGTACTTC. The chain couples TRBV5-1 to TRBJ2-7, with D unresolved. The length of the CDR3 is 11 residues. CDR1 and CDR2 (germline): SGHRS, YFSETQ. V lost 5 bases, J lost 4 bases, and 7 bases lay in between.